A selection of T cell receptor beta chains follows, all from one sample in a study of cytomegalovirus exposure and HLA in healthy donors. TCRdb keeps only in-frame clones here, not all; method: immunoSEQ multiplex PCR. Of more than 95,000 clones in the sample, approximately 66% were seen once. Sequenced: PBMCs. The receptors come from a woman in her forties or fifties in good health and CMV-seronegative. The CDR3 runs from the conserved cysteine through the conserved F or W. The order of the fields is J gene, V gene, CDR3 protein.

>TRBJ2-7|TRBV19
CASSIWFGGQPYEQYF
>TRBJ2-7|TRBV5-4
CASSLAGLRTYEQYF
>TRBJ1-3|TRBV11-2
CASSFGPNTIYF
>TRBJ2-3|TRBV18
CASSPPSGNANTQYF
>TRBJ2-2|TRBV11-3
CASSSQGYTGELFF
>TRBJ2-3|TRBV21-1
CASSKVVRTAGTDTQYF
>TRBJ2-3|TRBV30
CAWSVPGGGPSTQYF
>TRBJ2-7|TRBV4-1
CASSHPWTGFYEQYF
>TRBJ2-4|TRBV10-1
CASSDGTSGGRNIQYF
>TRBJ2-1|TRBV15
CATSRDSAGAIYNEQFF
>TRBJ2-7|TRBV11-3
CASSVDRDGYEQYF
>TRBJ1-5|TRBV6-1
CASSEGGTSNQPQHF
>TRBJ1-5|TRBV30
CAWAGQLGNQPQHF
>TRBJ2-2|TRBV7-3
CASSPGRENTGELFF
>TRBJ1-2|TRBV7-9
CVLSTRSGYTF
>TRBJ2-1|TRBV2
CASSDPGQNNEQFF
>TRBJ2-1|TRBV7-2
CASSYGGGGGEQFF
>TRBJ1-4|TRBV9
CASSVGATRNEKLFF
>TRBJ1-1|TRBV7-9
CASSLGPGGTEAFF
>TRBJ2-7|TRBV6-5
CASSYSRENEQYF
>TRBJ2-5|TRBV28
CASRGQIQETQYF
>TRBJ1-5|TRBV23-1
CASSRYPGTVSNQPQHF
>TRBJ1-4|TRBV11-2
CASSLDRGMGNEKLFF
>TRBJ2-7|TRBV5-1
CASSSSSGGGLSYEQYF
>TRBJ2-3|TRBV4-2
CASSQLLAAASTDTQYF
>TRBJ1-1|TRBV5-1
CASNQGGNTEAFF
>TRBJ1-3|TRBV20-1
CSARDGAGIYF
>TRBJ1-2|TRBV19
CASSAKGQGRYGYTF
>TRBJ1-1|TRBV10-3
CAISDFAYVDTEAFF
>TRBJ1-6|TRBV7-2
CASSSGTDSPLHF
>TRBJ2-1|TRBV2
CASGRGASGFNEQFF
>TRBJ2-5|TRBV18
CASSPDRQGVRETQYF
>TRBJ2-7|TRBV7-2
CASSLGPGLPYEQYF
>TRBJ2-3|TRBV27
CASSWGGGDTQYF